These 27 T cell receptor beta chains share one sample of origin, sequenced in a study of cytotoxic CD8 clonotypes in ibrutinib-treated CLL. The method was immunoSEQ multiplex PCR; TCRdb's version includes in-frame clones alone and lacks a portion of them. The table shows about 200,000 clones, with roughly 77% occurring only once. Sequencing was performed on PBMCs, taken after 12 months of ibrutinib treatment. The receptors were sampled from a human donor with chronic lymphocytic leukemia.

The chain employs TRBV30 and TRBJ2-6; the D gene is possibly TRBD2 (5 bases). This CDR3 is built from 14 residues. The V and J ends lost 2 bases and 2 bases respectively, with 7 bases between them. Germline V gives CDR1 GTSNPN, CDR2 SVGIG (reference sequence). The CDR3 nucleotides read TGTGCCTGGAGTTCCGGGACTGGGGCCAACGTCCTGACTTTC. This sequence encodes CAWSSGTGANVLTF.

This CDR3 reads CASSENAGTDTQYF. For the CDR3, the DNA is TGTGCCAGCAGTGAAAATGCAGGCACAGATACGCAGTATTTT. The gene calls are TRBV6-4 and TRBJ2-3; D call uncertain. V was shortened by 3 bases and J by 1 base, with 8 bases between the two germline ends. The CDR3 length is 14 residues. The germline V gene encodes CDR1 MRHNA and CDR2 SNTAGT.

This clone was picked up many times. The V and J genes are TRBV14 and TRBJ2-3; 8 nucleotides agree with TRBD2. V was pared by 3 bases and J by 1 base, with 3 bases of the junction left unmatched. The germline CDR1 and CDR2 sequences are SGHDN and FVKESK. This CDR3 is built from 15 residues. CDR3 sequence reads: CASSHPGLGTDTQYF. The CDR3 DNA is TGTGCCAGCAGCCATCCGGGACTAGGCACAGATACGCAGTATTTT.

The V and J genes are TRBV30 and TRBJ2-5; D tentatively reads TRBD1 or TRBD2 (5 bases each). CDR1 is GTSNPN, CDR2 SVGIG, per germline (reference sequence). Trimming shortened V by 1 base and J by 4 bases, and 16 bases separated the two germline ends. The length of the CDR3 is 15 residues. DNA of the CDR3: TGTGCCTGGAGTGAGGGACCTTCTGGAGGAGAGACCCAGTACTTC. Translating gives CAWSEGPSGGETQYF.

J is TRBJ1-5 and V is TRBV6-4; D call uncertain. This CDR3 is built from 14 residues. Germline V gene data show CDR1 as MRHNA and CDR2 as SNTAGT. The V end lost 5 bases, the J end lost 2 bases, and 10 bases lay between the germline ends. The CDR3 sequence is CASSSVRGNQPQHF. The CDR3 DNA is TGTGCCAGCAGTTCGGTCCGCGGCAATCAGCCCCAGCATTTT.

V is TRBV6-1 and J is TRBJ2-1; D remains unclear. Trimming removed 1 base from V and 0 bases from J, with 13 bases in between. Germline V gene lookup returns CDR1 MNHNS and CDR2 SASEGT. CDR3 size: 17 residues. CDR3 DNA sequence: TGTGCCAGCAGTGAAGGATCGACCTCAATCTCCTACAATGAGCAGTTCTTC. Its protein is CASSEGSTSISYNEQFF.

This clone was seen only a few times. The rearrangement uses TRBV23-1 and TRBJ1-1, with a weak D call TRBD1 (5 bases). TRBV23-1 counts as an open reading frame of uncertain function. V was pared by 6 bases and J by 2 bases, with 22 bases between. The CDR3 consists of 17 residues. Written as DNA, the CDR3 is TGCGCCAGCAGGCCTCGGGGCTGCCAACCCGCTAACACTGAAGCTTTCTTT. Translated, it gives CASRPRGCQPANTEAFF.

The chain carries TRBV30 and TRBJ2-7; tentatively, D is TRBD1 (6 bases). V dropped 8 bases and J dropped 2 bases, with 16 bases sitting between them. This CDR3 spans 13 amino acids. Germline V gives CDR1 GTSNPN, CDR2 SVGIG (reference sequence). The CDR3 sequence: CALTRDTTYEQYF. The CDR3 DNA reads as TGTGCCCTAACTCGGGACACAACCTACGAGCAGTACTTC.

The rearrangement joins TRBV5-1 to TRBJ1-2, with D possibly being TRBD1 (5 bases). Trimming left V 4 bases short and J 4 bases short, with 11 bases between. This CDR3 contains 13 residues. CDR1 is SGHRS, CDR2 YFSETQ, per germline. The CDR3 DNA is TGCGCCAGCAGCGGGGGGGAAAGCTATGGCTACACCTTC. Translation gives CASSGGESYGYTF.

The chain uses TRBV9 and TRBJ2-3; weak D call: TRBD2 (6 bases). The V and J ends lost 0 bases and 9 bases respectively, with 14 bases between them. Germline CDR1 SGDLS, CDR2 YYNGEE. The length of the CDR3 is 14 residues. The CDR3 sequence is CASSVEETRGTQYF. CDR3 nucleotide sequence: TGTGCCAGCAGCGTAGAGGAGACTAGAGGCACGCAGTATTTT.

This clone was counted between two and nine times. The chain combines TRBV30 with TRBJ1-5; D is unresolved. Trimming cost V 2 bases and J 1 base, with 6 bases left between them. The CDR3 totals 13 residues. Germline V gene data show CDR1 as GTSNPN and CDR2 as SVGIG (reference sequence). For the CDR3, the DNA is TGTGCCTGGAGTCCCACCAGCAATCAGCCCCAGCATTTT. Translating it yields CAWSPTSNQPQHF.

This clone was picked up a small number of times. The chain has TRBV19 and TRBJ1-5, with 7 bases matching TRBD1. The V gene end was trimmed by 5 bases and the J gene end by 2 bases; junction bases not matched to a gene: 3. The CDR3 extends over 14 amino acids. Per the germline V gene, CDR1 is LNHDA and CDR2 is SQIVND (reference sequence). CDR3 residues: CASSSGGGNQPQHF. DNA of the CDR3: TGTGCCAGTAGTTCAGGGGGAGGCAATCAGCCCCAGCATTTT.

A note on this clone: The junction and the germline gene differ at one end; a read error may be behind it. The chain is built from TRBV7-7 and TRBJ1-1; D is unclear. This CDR3 has 13 amino acids. Germline CDR1 and CDR2: SSHAT and FNYEAQ (reference sequence). The CDR3 region has the DNA TGTGCTAGCAGCTTAAGAATGAACACTGAAGCTTTCTTT. This translates into CASSLRMNTEAFF.

Note on this clone: Distinct nucleotide sequences in the sample also encode this CDR3. The chain employs TRBV28 and TRBJ2-7; TRBD1 is a possible D gene (5 bases). The CDR3 spans 14 residues. Germline CDR1 and CDR2: MDHEN and SYDVKM. The V end lost 3 bases, the J end lost 7 bases, and 16 bases lay between the germline ends. The DNA of the CDR3 is TGTGCCAGCAGTTTGGGGCAGGGCGGTAGGGAGCAGTACTTC. It encodes CASSLGQGGREQYF.

The genes are TRBV5-1 and TRBJ2-3; D call uncertain. This CDR3 comprises 12 residues. Trimming took 3 bases from V and 6 from J, leaving 8 bases between them. Germline loops: CDR1 SGHRS, CDR2 YFSETQ. The CDR3 DNA reads TGCGCCAGCAGCTCGAGACCGGATACGCAGTATTTT. Translated: CASSSRPDTQYF.

This clone has only one observation. The chain combines TRBV21-1 with TRBJ2-7. TRBV21-1 is marked as a pseudogene. CDR3 size: 16 residues. The CDR3: CASSKVRSTDWYEQYF. Written as DNA, the CDR3 is TGTGCCAGCAGCAAAGTACGTTCAACGGATTGGTACGAGCAGTACTTC.

The chain combines TRBV7-6 with TRBJ2-1; the D call may be TRBD1 or TRBD2 (5 bases each). The V end was cut by 2 bases, the J end by 4 bases, with 15 bases between. Germline assignment: CDR1 SGHVS and CDR2 FNYEAQ. The CDR3 contains 16 residues. The CDR3 DNA follows: TGTGCCAGCAGCTTATCTGGGGACGGCAAGTACAATGAGCAGTTCTTC. This sequence encodes CASSLSGDGKYNEQFF. The full variable domain, in which reference TRBV7-6 and TRBJ2-1 provide the parts outside the CDR3, is GAGVSQSPRYKVTKRGQDVALRCDPISGHVSLYWYRQALGQGPEFLTYFNYEAQQDKSGLPNDRFSAERPEGSISTLTIQRTEQRDSAMYRCASSLSGDGKYNEQFFGPGTRLTVL.

J is TRBJ1-2 and V is TRBV27, with D perhaps TRBD1 (5 bases). The CDR3 sequence is 15 residues long. With 0 bases removed from V and 4 bases from J, the gap between germline ends came to 12 bases. Germline V gives CDR1 MNHEY, CDR2 SMNVEV (reference sequence). CDR3 loop: CASSLSGGGSYGYTF. DNA of the CDR3: TGTGCCAGCAGTTTATCGGGGGGAGGGAGCTATGGCTACACCTTC.

The sample holds one count of this clone. Distinct nucleotide sequences in the sample also encode this CDR3. This sequence joins TRBV14 and TRBJ1-6, with no clear D. Germline CDR1 and CDR2: SGHDN and FVKESK. CDR3 length equals 14 residues. V shed 4 bases and J shed 3 bases, with 7 bases lying between them. The CDR3 loop reads CASSRDFYNSPLHF. The CDR3 DNA sequence: TGTGCCAGCAGCCGAGACTTCTATAATTCACCCCTCCACTTT.

V and J are TRBV4-1 and TRBJ2-7, with 8 bases lining up with TRBD2. CDR3 length: 17 amino acids. With V trimmed by 5 bases and J by 1 base, 13 bases remained unmatched. Germline loops: CDR1 MGHRA, CDR2 YSYEKL. CDR3 residues: CASSEGIRVAGSYEQYF. In nucleotides, the CDR3 is TGCGCCAGCAGCGAAGGGATACGAGTAGCGGGATCCTACGAGCAGTACTTC.

The rearrangement uses TRBV6-5 and TRBJ1-2; 7 bases match TRBD1. The trim removed 5 bases at V and 2 bases at J, leaving 8 bases unmatched. This CDR3 spans 15 amino acids. Germline-derived CDR1 and CDR2 are MNHEY and SVGAGI. The DNA for the CDR3 is TGTGCCAGCAGTCCATACAGGGGTAAAAACTATGGCTACACCTTC. Protein: CASSPYRGKNYGYTF.

The chain has TRBV5-6 and TRBJ2-1; D not certain. The germline V and J ends were trimmed by 3 bases and 9 bases, with 7 bases remaining between them. The germline CDR1 and CDR2 sequences are SGHDT and YYEEEE. CDR3 length equals 11 residues. This CDR3 is CASSSDFEQFF. The CDR3 DNA is TGTGCCAGCAGCTCAGATTTTGAGCAGTTCTTC. Variable domain in full (rest from reference TRBV5-6 and TRBJ2-1): DAGVTQSPTHLIKTRGQQVTLRCSPKSGHDTVSWYQQALGQGPQFIFQYYEEEERQRGNFPDRFSGHQFPNYSSELNVNALLLGDSALYLCASSSDFEQFFGPGTRLTVL.

This clone was counted a few times. The V call is TRBV7-2, the J call TRBJ1-2; tentative D call: TRBD1 (6 bases). There are 16 residues in the CDR3. The V and J ends lost 5 bases and 2 bases respectively, with 18 bases between them. In germline, CDR1 is SGHTA, CDR2 FQGNSA. The CDR3 DNA is TGTGCCAGCAGCCGTCAAGGGGGGCGCGGAAACTATGGCTACACCTTC. Translated: CASSRQGGRGNYGYTF. Full variable domain (rest looked up from reference TRBV7-2 and TRBJ1-2): GAGVSQSPSNKVTEKGKDVELRCDPISGHTALYWYRQSLGQGLEFLIYFQGNSAPDKSGLPSDRFSAERTGGSVSTLTIQRTQQEDSAVYLCASSRQGGRGNYGYTFGSGTRLTVV.

The chain has TRBV7-3 and TRBJ2-3, with TRBD2 identical over 9 bases. Unmatched junction bases numbered 12, after V lost 2 bases and J lost 6 bases. The CDR3 runs to 17 residues. Germline V gives CDR1 SGHTA, CDR2 FQGTGA. CDR3 residues: CASSLDLLAGGGDTQYF. The DNA of the CDR3 is TGTGCCAGCAGCTTAGACCTTCTTGCGGGAGGGGGGGATACGCAGTATTTT. The full variable domain, its missing parts supplied by reference TRBV7-3 and TRBJ2-3, is GAGVSQTPSNKVTEKGKYVELRCDPISGHTALYWYRQSLGQGPEFLIYFQGTGAADDSGLPNDRFFAVRPEGSVSTLKIQRTERGDSAVYLCASSLDLLAGGGDTQYFGPGTRLTVL.

The chain couples TRBV28 to TRBJ1-2; no clear D. CDR1 is MDHEN and CDR2 is SYDVKM in the germline V gene. Trimming removed 5 bases from V and 0 bases from J, with 13 bases in between. The length of the CDR3 is 15 residues. The DNA of the CDR3 is TGTGCCAGCAGTCCACCCCCCAGCTCTAACTATGGCTACACCTTC. It encodes CASSPPPSSNYGYTF.

The chain employs TRBV4-1 and TRBJ2-2; possibly TRBD1 or TRBD2 for D (6 bases each). Per germline, CDR1 MGHRA and CDR2 YSYEKL. Trimming took 1 base from V and 6 from J, leaving 15 bases between them. The CDR3 contains 16 residues. CDR3 amino acids: CASSQGRGLEAGELFF. The CDR3 bases are TGCGCCAGCAGCCAAGGACGGGGGCTGGAGGCCGGGGAGCTGTTTTTT.

The gene calls are TRBV5-6 and TRBJ1-2; D might be TRBD1 (6 bases). The CDR3 is made up of 15 amino acids. Germline loops: CDR1 SGHDT, CDR2 YYEEEE. With 4 bases removed from V and 6 bases from J, the gap between germline ends came to 19 bases. CDR3 in DNA: TGTGCCAGCAGCGTTTTTACCGGGACATCAGATGGCTACACCTTC. Translated, it gives CASSVFTGTSDGYTF.